The 11 T cell receptor beta chains given below trace back to one sample, sequenced in a study of cytomegalovirus exposure and HLA in healthy donors. PCR was performed using 60 Vbeta and 13 Jbeta primers. Assay used: immunoSEQ multiplex PCR; TCRdb lists only in-frame clones, some missing. The sample has over 150,000 clones, approximately 85% seen once. Source material: PBMCs. The receptors were sampled from a man aged 25 to 40 in good health and CMV-seropositive.

The chain is built from TRBV2 and TRBJ2-3; D might be TRBD2 (6 bases). Trimming cost V 2 bases and J 6 bases, with 6 bases left between them. Germline CDR1 reads SNHLY; CDR2 reads FYNNEI. The CDR3 sequence is 12 residues long. The CDR3 sequence is CASSETSDTQYF. The CDR3 DNA reads as TGTGCCAGCAGTGAAACTAGCGATACGCAGTATTTT.

The chain links TRBV18 to TRBJ2-3; no reliable D call. This CDR3 is 13 amino acids long. CDR1 and CDR2 (germline): KGHSH, LQKENI. The germline V and J ends were trimmed by 4 bases and 2 bases, with 7 bases remaining between them. Here the CDR3 reads CASSQSLTDTQYF. Written as DNA, the CDR3 is TGTGCCAGCTCACAGAGCCTCACAGATACGCAGTATTTT.

The V gene is TRBV5-1, the J gene TRBJ1-1, with 9 bases lining up with TRBD1. With 1 base clipped from V and 5 bases from J, the junction kept 6 bases outside the gene matches. Germline values: CDR1 SGHRS, CDR2 YFSETQ. This CDR3 has 15 residues. The DNA of the CDR3 is TGCGCCAGCAGCTTGAGCTTACAGGGGGCTACTGAAGCTTTCTTT. Its translation: CASSLSLQGATEAFF.

The genes are TRBV7-9 and TRBJ1-1; D is unclear. The V end was cut by 5 bases, the J end by 3 bases, with 7 bases between. This CDR3 is built from 12 residues. The germline gives CDR1 SEHNR, CDR2 FQNEAQ (reference sequence). CDR3 bases: TGTGCCAGCAGCCCCCCGTACACTGAAGCTTTCTTT. It translates to CASSPPYTEAFF.

V and J are TRBV14 and TRBJ2-2; D is unclear. The CDR3 is made up of 15 amino acids. The ends were cut back, 0 bases at V and 7 bases at J, with 12 bases in the middle. The V gene's germline CDR1 is SGHDN and CDR2 FVKESK. The CDR3 bases are TGTGCCAGCAGCCAAGATTCGAGAGAACGCGGGGAGCTGTTTTTT. Translated, it gives CASSQDSRERGELFF.

The chain links TRBV9 to TRBJ1-1; D remains ambiguous. Germline V gene data show CDR1 as SGDLS and CDR2 as YYNGEE. The CDR3 contains 14 residues. The germline V and J ends were trimmed by 0 bases and 2 bases, with 8 bases remaining between them. Written as DNA, the CDR3 is TGTGCCAGCAGCGTAGGGCAGATTAACACTGAAGCTTTCTTT. Its protein product is CASSVGQINTEAFF.

This chain links TRBV4-1 with TRBJ1-6; D is possibly TRBD1 (6 bases). This CDR3 spans 15 amino acids. The germline V gene encodes CDR1 MGHRA and CDR2 YSYEKL. Trimming removed 1 base from V and 7 bases from J, with 11 bases in between. CDR3 DNA sequence: TGCGCCAGCAGCCAAGTCGGGACAAACAATTCACCCCTCCACTTT. Translation: CASSQVGTNNSPLHF.

The chain recombines TRBV9 with TRBJ2-4, with TRBD1 matching over 8 bases. This CDR3 has 17 amino acids. Germline CDR1 and CDR2: SGDLS and YYNGEE. V shed 0 bases and J 0 bases; nucleotides not matched to a gene: 5. Here the CDR3 DNA reads TGTGCCAGCAGCGTAGATCTAGGGACAGGAGCCAAAAACATTCAGTACTTC. As protein: CASSVDLGTGAKNIQYF.

The V call is TRBV21-1, the J call TRBJ1-2; the DNA was not used to check the table's D call, TRBD1. TRBV21-1 is described as a pseudogene. There are 15 residues in the CDR3. The CDR3 region has the DNA TGTGCCAGCAGAGACGACAGGGGTTTAGTCTATGGCTACACCTTC. Protein product: CASRDDRGLVYGYTF.

This chain links TRBV5-6 with TRBJ1-2, with 8 bases fitting TRBD1. The CDR3 runs 16 residues. J gave up 2 bases and V 2 bases, and 8 bases lay outside the gene matches. Germline V gene lookup returns CDR1 SGHDT and CDR2 YYEEEE. As DNA, the CDR3 is TGTGCCAGCAGCTTAGGAGACAGGGGAAGGAACTATGGCTACACCTTC. It specifies CASSLGDRGRNYGYTF.

The chain recombines TRBV2 with TRBJ1-2; no reliable D call. Germline CDR1 is SNHLY and CDR2 is FYNNEI. The CDR3 totals 14 residues. V was clipped by 1 base and J by 4 bases, with 10 bases between them. The CDR3 sequence is CASSEGGVGYGYTF. CDR3 nucleotides: TGTGCCAGCAGTGAAGGCGGGGTGGGCTATGGCTACACCTTC.